This TCR beta chain comes out of a study of cytomegalovirus exposure and HLA in healthy donors (dated 2017 in TCRdb). In the study overall: In an earlier analysis of under 750 of the donors, 250 to 350 Gb of sequence data and some 120 million unique TCR beta sequences from approximately 180 million T cells were reported. Every repertoire in the discovery cohort had been generated on one and the same sequencing platform. Along with the roughly 670-subject first cohort, a separate validation cohort of roughly 110 different subjects was used. Of the roughly 400 genotyped donors, roughly 80% fell in the genetic ancestry cluster associated with self-reported Caucasian donors. Both class I and class II loci were covered by HLA typing, at four-digit resolution. Donor age, sex, ethnicity and CMV serostatus were compiled alongside the repertoire data. A later genetic analysis used genome-wide SNP genotypes for about 65% of the roughly 670 donors, treating that subset as a discovery cohort. About five DR-DQ haplotypes were treated as single units for association and clustering because of strong linkage in the cohort. An early release covering approximately 600 HLA-typed donors comprised roughly 300 gigabases of sequencing data and 85 million to 100 million unique TCR sequences. Across some 400 genotyped donors of the cohort, an average of roughly 230,000 unique TCR beta nucleotide sequences per donor were sequenced, and about a sixth of those sequences were non-productive. The study was designed to test whether signatures of past pathogen exposure could be identified by cataloging public T cell receptors. To predict cytomegalovirus infection status, the study brought together high-throughput TCR immunosequencing, statistical association of individual TCRs with disease status, and machine learning. Rather than drawing on any new phenotypic data, the later analysis identified candidate immune exposures from TCR beta sequences and the way those sequences occurred across donors. Typing coverage varied by locus: 629-630 donors for A, B, C, DRB1 and DQB1; some 520 for DQA1; around 570 for DPA1; fewer than 480 for DPB1. To decide whether each TCR beta V gene segment behaved as functional or pseudogenic, an earlier analysis of approximately 620 of the donors relied on high-throughput TCR beta sequencing. To study patterns of TCR occurrence, a later analysis re-analyzed previously published TCR beta repertoires from hundreds of donors and added high-resolution HLA genotyping. The study profiled the T cell repertoires of 500 to 800 subjects by immunosequencing and related them to cytomegalovirus serostatus.

The method behind the library was the immunoSEQ multiplex PCR assay. For the multiplex PCR, a mixture combining 60 forward primers for TCR Vbeta segments and 13 reverse primers for TCR Jbeta segments was used. The CDR3 region of rearranged TCR beta genes was amplified from genomic DNA by a multiplex PCR assay. On the Illumina HiSeq System, the amplified TCR beta libraries were sequenced as 87-base-pair reads. The source study handled its data this way. In a later analysis, tens of millions of unique TCR beta chains were counted across the roughly 670 repertoires, and roughly 11 million of these chains were shared by at least two donors. Raw reads were error-corrected and collapsed into unique sequences with a nearest-neighbor algorithm that merged closely related sequences to remove PCR and sequencing errors. Alignment of CDR3 sequences to IMGT reference sequences was used to assign V, D and J gene segments. For a sequence to be retained, at least a six-nucleotide match to both a V gene segment and a J gene segment was required. Rearrangements were called productive when the CDR3 lacked stop codons and stayed in frame with V and J; all others were non-productive. CDR3 was defined according to IMGT convention as the region running from the second conserved V-encoded cysteine to the conserved J-encoded phenylalanine. The earlier analysis of some 540 of the donors excluded any sequence lacking an unambiguous match to a single V gene segment. In an earlier analysis of several hundred of the donors, V segments were called functional above 56.7% productive rearrangements and were called segregating when the between-donor standard deviation exceeded 5%. A statistical classification framework was built for diagnosing cytomegalovirus status from the catalog of TCR beta chain sequences. In a later analysis, V and J genes were assigned by comparing TCR nucleotide sequences against IMGT/GENE-DB human TR gene sequences. The TCRdist pipeline was used in a later analysis to assign CDR3 sequences and most-parsimonious VDJ recombination scenarios. A later analysis defined each TCR beta chain by its CDR3 amino acid sequence plus V-gene family, and excluded reads lacking a unique V-gene family. As a way to deal with suspected cross-contamination and a sequencing artifact, a later analysis dropped 450 to 600 nucleotide sequences that were highly shared and had low generation probability. In a later analysis, a clonal expansion index was calculated for each public chain from normalized within-repertoire ranks of inferred template counts. A later analysis computed generation probabilities with a VDJ recombination model fitted to out-of-frame rearrangements, and checked the results against IGoR. In a later analysis, hypergeometric tests were used to score TCR-TCR, TCR-HLA and TCR-CMV co-occurrence, with a repertoire-size bias correction applied to TCR pairs. False discovery rates were estimated in a later analysis by permuting HLA or CMV assignments 20 times. In a later analysis, co-occurring TCRs were grouped using DBSCAN, with TCRdist sequence similarity added in when clustering inside HLA-allele-positive subsets. Repertoires with fewer than 30,000 or more than 120,000 public chains were left out of co-occurrence clustering, as were about 5 repertoires with anomalous nucleotide sharing. Imported from immuneACCESS, the table was reduced by TCRdb to in-frame sequences with V and J called. These copies leave out some clones; in studies compared against another copy, an unresolved V gene accounts for under half, and the cause of the remainder is not known. V and J calls plus clone size are reproduced from that table; the DNA served to infer D and trimming. For this sample there are about 200,000 clones; 82% appear just once. The top ten clones comprise roughly 0.097% of the sample.

The paper as a whole reports these results and caveats: A few of the identified cytomegalovirus-associated TCR beta chains were confirmed in vitro to be specific for cytomegalovirus antigens. The authors suggested that the approach could potentially be extended to other disease states and immunological phenotypes. Assigning TCR associations to individual alleles was difficult when HLA alleles, especially DR and DQ, strongly co-occurred. This cohort had only TCR beta chains sequenced, and the lack of alpha or paired-chain data limited which features could be detected. At a false discovery rate of 0.05, a later analysis linked around 17,000 TCR beta sequences to specific HLA alleles. While some public TCRs were present in many individuals, most TCR sequences turned up only very rarely across donors. In a later analysis, most CMV-associated TCR beta chains were found to appear HLA-restricted, with HLA associations seemingly driven largely by CMV exposure. Presence/absence analyses assumed roughly uniform sequencing depth across donors, an assumption that may not hold. Because HLA typing was missing for some donors at each locus, association tests included only the typed subset. In a later analysis, several top co-occurrence clusters were reported to appear linked to parvovirus B19, influenza, CMV and Epstein-Barr virus. A cluster of highly shared sequence variants was judged likely to be a technical artifact of the sequencing pipeline. Some IMGT-functional V segments, including TRBV6-2 and TRBV6-3, could not be distinguished by the 87-base-pair reads and were therefore excluded. Cytomegalovirus status was reported to be diagnosed by the classifier with high specificity and sensitivity in both the original and validation cohorts. A later analysis found that HLA-associated TCR beta chains were more clonally expanded and had lower generation probabilities than equally common non-associated chains. A further reported finding was that TCR beta sequences accurately predicted the HLA-A and HLA-B alleles for most subjects in the first cohort. In a later genetic analysis, a missense DCLRE1C variant was associated with V-gene and J-gene trimming of TCR beta chains, and the association was replicated in an independent cohort. Correlated functional status among segregating V segments might be attributable to linkage disequilibrium, but an unknown experimental factor could not be ruled out. In an earlier analysis of some 500 of the donors, most TCR beta V segments appeared in productive rearrangements about 90% or about 30% of the time, broadly matching IMGT annotations. According to a later analysis, TCR association rates differed among HLA loci, with DRB1 alleles showing the most associated TCRs and HLA-C alleles showing the fewest. CMV serostatus was the only immune exposure information available for the cohort. In the study, some 160 TCR beta chains were listed as associated with cytomegalovirus. A later genetic analysis reported fewer N-insertions in productive TCRs among donors in an Asian-associated ancestry cluster than the roughly 700-donor mean. The earlier analysis of a few hundred of the donors excluded seventeen rarely observed V segments, including chromosome 9 orphons, because counts were too low.

Its CDR3 holds 15 amino acids, cysteine through phenylalanine. Only the CDR3 part of the read is kept: 45 bases, read in frame from the first base. CDR1 and CDR2, looked up from the germline V gene (reference sequence), are MNHNY and SVGAGI. Trimming costs V 5 bases and J 10 bases, and their ends lie 21 bases apart. On this clone itself: This receptor's antigen is unknown. No clone much larger than this one lies a single base away; base qualities are absent.

In total, roughly 670 healthy bone marrow donors made up the cohort. Cohort members were all nominally healthy when sampled, although unrecorded immune exposures were likely present. The donor tested CMV seronegative, placing the donor among the 350 to 400 seronegative members of the cohort. Each donor provided a peripheral blood sample, and peripheral blood mononuclear cells were used for TCR beta sequencing. The Qiagen DNeasy Blood Extraction Kit was used to extract genomic DNA from the blood cell samples. The receptor was derived from a boy under 10 years old in good health and CMV-seronegative. Recombination joined TRBV6-6 with TRBJ2-1, with TRBD1 perhaps the D gene, on 6 matching bases. The source material was PBMCs. The nucleotide sequence is given as TGTGCCAGCAGTCGCCGGACAGCCCGACTGACGGAGCAGTTCTTC. It is translated as CASSRRTARLTEQFF.